This T cell receptor (beta chain) is drawn from a study of cytomegalovirus exposure and HLA in healthy donors. Study-level information: Early release data held some 79 million unique TCRs from HLA-typed donors.

This clone was counted once. Its target is unknown. 13 Jbeta primers and 60 Vbeta primers were used for the PCR. The assay was immunoSEQ multiplex PCR, and TCRdb's table has in-frame clones only and misses some. The profile shows 100,000 to 120,000 clones, around four fifths of them singletons. The V gene's germline CDR1 is MNHEY and CDR2 SMNVEV (reference sequence). Trimming cost V 3 bases and J 2 bases; bases outside gene matches: 19. The CDR3 is made up of 20 amino acids. Study-wide results and limits: V- and J-gene trimming of TCR beta was linked (in a later analysis) to a missense DCLRE1C variant. Later on, an analysis found that several of the most significant clusters appeared to be linked to common viral pathogens, which included parvovirus B19. Segments of the TCR beta V type were, in most cases, productive about 90% or about 30% of the time in an earlier analysis.

The chain combines TRBV27 with TRBJ2-3; 8 positions match TRBD1. The receptor was isolated from a woman aged 55-69 years in good health and CMV-seropositive. Sequencing was performed on PBMCs. CDR3 protein: CASSFRNDRGHRAVTDTQYF. The CDR3 DNA sequence: TGTGCCAGCAGTTTCCGAAACGACAGGGGACATAGGGCGGTCACAGATACGCAGTATTTT.